The clone carrying this T cell receptor (beta chain) was seen a handful of times. The sample is drawn from a study of blood T cells in healthy people across ages. Primers used in a second PCR of about 7 to 12 cycles were a sample-barcoded 5' primer and a J-beta primer mix. TCRdb reprocessed the 5' RACE reads with MiXCR, giving one entry per CDR3 protein. This sample has roughly 1,500,000 distinct CDR3 sequences; 42% occur once, and the top ten carry roughly 7.7%. The germline V gene encodes CDR1 MNHEY and CDR2 SMNVEV (reference sequence). The CDR3 has 17 amino acids. Sequencing was carried out using blood. The chain recombines TRBV27 with TRBJ2-4; 11 nucleotides align to TRBD2. Judging by the DNA end, TRBJ2-7 fits better; the J call may be wrong. The TCR originated in a woman younger than 30 in good health. As DNA, the CDR3 is TGTGCCAGCAGTCGCGAGAGCACTAGCGGGAGTTTCGACGAGCAGTACTTC. Encoded protein: CASSRESTSGSFDEQYF.